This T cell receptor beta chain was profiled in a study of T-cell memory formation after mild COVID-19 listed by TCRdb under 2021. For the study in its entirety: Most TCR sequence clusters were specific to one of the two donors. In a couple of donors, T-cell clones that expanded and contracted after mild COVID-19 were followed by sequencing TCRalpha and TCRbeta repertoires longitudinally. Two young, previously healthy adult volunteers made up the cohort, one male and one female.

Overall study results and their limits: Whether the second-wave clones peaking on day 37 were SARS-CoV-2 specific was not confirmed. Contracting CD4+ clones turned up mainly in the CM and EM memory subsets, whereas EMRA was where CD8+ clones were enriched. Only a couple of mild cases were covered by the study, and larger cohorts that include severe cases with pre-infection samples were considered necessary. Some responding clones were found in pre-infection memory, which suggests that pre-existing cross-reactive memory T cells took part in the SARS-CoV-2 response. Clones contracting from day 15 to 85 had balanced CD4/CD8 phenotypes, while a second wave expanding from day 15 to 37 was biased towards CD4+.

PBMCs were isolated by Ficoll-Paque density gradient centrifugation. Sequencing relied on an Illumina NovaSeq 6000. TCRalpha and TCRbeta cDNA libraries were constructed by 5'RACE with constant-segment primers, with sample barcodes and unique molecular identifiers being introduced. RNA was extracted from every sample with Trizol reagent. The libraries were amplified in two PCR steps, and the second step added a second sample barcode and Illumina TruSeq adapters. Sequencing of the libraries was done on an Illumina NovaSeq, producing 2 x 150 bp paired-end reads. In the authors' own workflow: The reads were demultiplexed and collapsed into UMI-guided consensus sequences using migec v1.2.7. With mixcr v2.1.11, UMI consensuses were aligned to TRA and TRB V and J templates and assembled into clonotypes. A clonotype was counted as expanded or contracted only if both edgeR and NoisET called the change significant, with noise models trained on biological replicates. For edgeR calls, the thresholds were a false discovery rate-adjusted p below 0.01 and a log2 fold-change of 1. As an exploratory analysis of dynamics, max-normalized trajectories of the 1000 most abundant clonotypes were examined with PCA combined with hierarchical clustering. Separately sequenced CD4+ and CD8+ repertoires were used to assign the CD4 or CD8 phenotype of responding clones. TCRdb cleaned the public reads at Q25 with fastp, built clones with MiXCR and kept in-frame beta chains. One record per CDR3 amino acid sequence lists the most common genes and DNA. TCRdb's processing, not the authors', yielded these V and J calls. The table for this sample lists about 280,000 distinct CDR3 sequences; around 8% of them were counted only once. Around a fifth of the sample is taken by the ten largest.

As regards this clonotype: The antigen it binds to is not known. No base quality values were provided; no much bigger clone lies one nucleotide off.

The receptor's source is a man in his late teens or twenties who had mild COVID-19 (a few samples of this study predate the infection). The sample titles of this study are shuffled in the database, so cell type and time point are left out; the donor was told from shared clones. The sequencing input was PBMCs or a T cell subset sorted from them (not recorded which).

Here is the DNA: TGTGCCTGGAGTCGTGAGTTGAGCTCCTACGAGCAGTACTTC. Its translation reads: CAWSRELSSYEQYF. The receptor chain draws on TRBV30 and TRBJ2-7; the D gene remains uncertain. Per the germline V gene (reference sequence), GTSNPN is the CDR1 and SVGIG is the CDR2. The trim is 2 bases for V and 0 bases for J, with a gap of 11 bases between the germline ends. Reading from cysteine to phenylalanine, the CDR3 counts 14 amino acids. The entry retains the CDR3 DNA only, 42 bases that are in frame from base 1.